One sample yielded the 2 T cell receptor beta chains listed below, sequenced in a study of human T cells and chemical hapten exposure. TCRdb reanalysed the RACE reads using MiXCR and keeps one entry per CDR3 protein. The data show roughly 260,000 distinct CDR3 sequences, with 7% to 10% seen just once and approximately 2.2% held by the top ten. The time point: pre-sensitization, week 0. Treatment meaning: therapeutic diphenylcyclopropenone sensitization with weekly scalp DPC. The sequencing here drew on whole blood, taken in connection with sensitization to the hapten diphenylcyclopropenone (DPC). Receptors originate from a middle-aged woman with alopecia areata. Some clones in this sample may be carry-over from other donors' samples.

This clonotype was observed at least ten times. The chain couples TRBV7-2 to TRBJ2-4; D is perhaps TRBD1 (7 bases). CDR1 and CDR2 (germline): SGHTA, FQGNSA. V dropped 1 base and J dropped 7 bases, with 11 bases sitting between them. The length of the CDR3 is 14 residues. In DNA form, the CDR3 reads TGTGCCAGCAGCTTAGTGGAGGGGGCGAACATTCAGTACTTC. It encodes CASSLVEGANIQYF.

The genes are TRBV3-1 and TRBJ2-7; 12 nucleotides line up with TRBD2. V trimming: 1 base; J trimming: 5 bases; junction bases outside the gene matches: 3. CDR3 size: 15 residues. Germline values: CDR1 LGHDT, CDR2 YNNKEL (reference sequence). The CDR3 here is CASSQGTSGKNEQYF. CDR3 nucleotides: TGTGCCAGCAGCCAAGGGACTAGCGGGAAGAACGAGCAGTACTTC.